Shown below are 9 T cell receptor beta chains from a single sample sequenced in a study of control samples from healthy donors and cancer patients. The repertoire was sequenced with immunoSEQ multiplex PCR; TCRdb's copy has only in-frame clones and lacks some. The table counts fewer than 250,000 clones; about 2.2% lies in the top ten. Sequenced material: blood. The source of these receptors is a woman aged 30 to 39 in good health.

The chain employs TRBV9 and TRBJ2-7; TRBD2 agrees at 13 bases. V trimming: 0 bases; J trimming: 2 bases; junction bases outside the gene matches: 2. Germline V gene data show CDR1 as SGDLS and CDR2 as YYNGEE. The CDR3 is 16 residues long. In DNA form, the CDR3 reads TGTGCCAGCAGCGTAGAACTAGCGGGGGGGGCCTACGAGCAGTACTTC. This gives the protein CASSVELAGGAYEQYF.

The V and J genes are TRBV5-4 and TRBJ1-5, with D possibly TRBD1 on 5 matching bases. Trimming shortened V by 4 bases and J by 3 bases, and 8 bases separated the two germline ends. From germline, CDR1 is SGHNT and CDR2 YYREEE (reference sequence). The CDR3 covers 13 residues. As DNA, the CDR3 is TGTGCCAGCAGCCGGGGGGACAATCAGCCCCAGCATTTT. This sequence encodes CASSRGDNQPQHF.

The chain joins TRBV5-1 to TRBJ2-5, with TRBD1 matching over 7 bases. Germline V gene lookup returns CDR1 SGHRS and CDR2 YFSETQ. The CDR3 sequence is 14 residues long. The V and J ends lost 1 base and 5 bases, in that order; junction bases with no gene match: 5. The CDR3 spells CASSLRGGRETQYF. DNA of the CDR3: TGCGCCAGCAGCTTGCGAGGGGGCAGGGAGACCCAGTACTTC.

This chain connects TRBV25-1 to TRBJ2-6; D not certain. Trimming stripped 3 bases from V and 0 bases from J, with 9 bases between. Germline V gene sequence: CDR1 MGHDK, CDR2 SYGVNS. This CDR3 spans 16 amino acids. The chain's CDR3 is CASSDRRTSGANVLTF. The DNA of the CDR3 is TGTGCCAGCAGTGATCGACGGACCTCTGGGGCCAACGTCCTGACTTTC.

CDR3 loop: CASSFKETGSVTYNSPLHF. CDR3 DNA: TGTGCCAGCAGTTTTAAGGAAACAGGGTCTGTCACCTATAATTCACCCCTCCACTTT. The chain couples TRBV12-1 to TRBJ1-6; TRBD1, the table's D call, was not compared with the DNA. TRBV12-1 is tagged as a pseudogene. The CDR3 loop spans 19 amino acids.

The chain has TRBV5-1 and TRBJ2-1, with TRBD1 identical over 8 bases. Germline-derived CDR1 and CDR2 are SGHRS and YFSETQ. Trimming at V came to 3 bases and at J to 9 bases, leaving 5 bases not matched to a gene. This CDR3 has 13 amino acids. As DNA, the CDR3 is TGCGCCAGCAGCTACCCGACAGGGGTTGAGCAGTTCTTC. It codes for CASSYPTGVEQFF.

This chain joins TRBV6-2 or TRBV6-3 and TRBJ1-2; D is uncertain. Germline-derived CDR1 and CDR2 are MNHEY and SVGEGT. This CDR3 is 15 amino acids long. Trimming took off 2 bases at V and 7 bases at J, with 17 bases between the two ends. CDR3 sequence (DNA): TGTGCCAGCAGTTACGAGGCCTCTCGGACGGGTGGCTACACCTTC. It is translated as CASSYEASRTGGYTF.

The chain joins TRBV29-1 to TRBJ1-3, with D uncertain. In germline, CDR1 is SQVTM, CDR2 ANQGSEA. V dropped 3 bases and J dropped 7 bases, with 7 bases sitting between them. The CDR3 spans 11 residues. The CDR3 DNA reads TGCAGCGTTGACGGGCCCAACACCATATATTTT. As protein: CSVDGPNTIYF.

With regard to this clone: Other nucleotide sequences from this sample produce the same CDR3. The chain is built from TRBV29-1 and TRBJ2-7, with 9 bases matching TRBD2. The CDR3 spans 14 residues. The V and J ends lost 3 bases and 1 base, in that order; junction bases with no gene match: 4. Germline-derived CDR1 and CDR2 are SQVTM and ANQGSEA. The CDR3 nucleotides are TGCAGCGTTGACGGGCTAGCGGGGTCCTACGAGCAGTACTTC. It specifies CSVDGLAGSYEQYF.